A single sample is the source of the 10 T cell receptor beta chains below, sequenced in a study of shared clonotypes between healthy human individuals. Sequenced by immunoSEQ multiplex PCR; TCRdb stores in-frame clones only, minus some. The data hold a few hundred thousand clones, with around 80% observed a single time. Source material: PBMCs. The receptor source for this set is a middle-aged woman in good health. Some clones in this sample may be carry-over from other donors' samples.

This chain links TRBV9 with TRBJ1-4; 7 nucleotides line up with TRBD1. After removal of 4 bases from V and 4 bases from J, the junction contained 7 bases not matched to a gene. The germline V gene has CDR1 SGDLS and CDR2 YYNGEE. This CDR3 is built from 15 residues. This CDR3 reads CASSTEGQLNEKLFF. CDR3 DNA sequence: TGTGCCAGCAGCACCGAGGGACAGCTTAATGAAAAACTGTTTTTT. Filled out from reference TRBV9 and TRBJ1-4, the complete variable domain reads DSGVTQTPKHLITATGQRVTLRCSPRSGDLSVYWYQQSLDQGLQFLIQYYNGEERAKGNILERFSAQQFPDLHSELNLSSLELGDSALYFCASSTEGQLNEKLFFGSGTQLSVL.

The V and J genes are TRBV7-6 and TRBJ2-1; 8 nucleotides agree with TRBD1. The CDR3 consists of 16 residues. Germline assignment: CDR1 SGHVS and CDR2 FNYEAQ. Trimming cost V 1 base and J 3 bases; bases outside gene matches: 5. CDR3 loop: CASSLVGDRYYNEQFF. CDR3 DNA: TGTGCCAGCAGCTTAGTCGGGGACAGGTACTACAATGAGCAGTTCTTC.

This chain connects TRBV28 to TRBJ2-7; D is possibly TRBD1 (6 bases). The CDR3 length is 13 residues. Trimming removed 3 bases at V and 0 bases at J, with 6 bases between. Germline values: CDR1 MDHEN, CDR2 SYDVKM. This chain's CDR3 is CASSLGASYEQYF. Here the CDR3 DNA reads TGTGCCAGCAGTTTGGGGGCCTCCTACGAGCAGTACTTC. Together with reference TRBV28 and TRBJ2-7, the CDR3 gives the full variable domain: DVKVTQSSRYLVKRTGEKVFLECVQDMDHENMFWYRQDPGLGLRLIYFSYDVKMKEKGDIPEGYSVSREKKERFSLILESASTNQTSMYLCASSLGASYEQYFGPGTRLTVT.

This sequence joins TRBV2 and TRBJ2-7, with D perhaps matching TRBD2 (6 bases). The CDR3 contains 16 residues. Trimming took off 0 bases at V and 0 bases at J, with 12 bases between the two ends. Germline values: CDR1 SNHLY, CDR2 FYNNEI. The CDR3: CASSEAGGVLSYEQYF. DNA of the CDR3: TGTGCCAGCAGTGAAGCCGGAGGGGTCCTCTCCTACGAGCAGTACTTC.

The V and J genes are TRBV30 and TRBJ2-4; 8 bases map to TRBD1. With V trimmed by 5 bases and J by 6 bases, 6 bases remained unmatched. The CDR3 consists of 13 residues. Germline values: CDR1 GTSNPN, CDR2 SVGIG (reference sequence). In DNA, the CDR3 is TGTGCCTGGGGCGGGACAGGCAGAAACATTCAGTACTTC. This sequence encodes CAWGGTGRNIQYF.

J is TRBJ1-5 and V is TRBV19, with 11 bases fitting TRBD1. There are 19 residues in the CDR3. The ends lost 5 bases at V and 2 bases at J; junction bases unmatched: 14. The germline CDR1 and CDR2 sequences are LNHDA and SQIVND (reference sequence). CDR3 protein: CASSPGAGTGGVGNQPQHF. The CDR3 DNA follows: TGTGCCAGTAGTCCCGGTGCCGGGACAGGGGGAGTTGGCAATCAGCCCCAGCATTTT.

The count of this clone is one. This rearrangement joins TRBV6-1 to TRBJ2-7; possible D gene TRBD2, 6 bases. The CDR3 is made up of 16 amino acids. Germline CDR1 reads MNHNS; CDR2 reads SASEGT. V dropped 1 base and J dropped 4 bases, with 17 bases sitting between them. CDR3 coding DNA: TGTGCCAGCAGTGAAGAGGCCCGCGGGGATCGATACGAGCAGTACTTC. It codes for CASSEEARGDRYEQYF.

The chain recombines TRBV5-4 with TRBJ2-1, with 9 nucleotides matching TRBD2. V was pared by 5 bases and J by 8 bases, with 5 bases of the junction left unmatched. This CDR3 comprises 13 residues. Germline V gene data show CDR1 as SGHNT and CDR2 as YYREEE (reference sequence). The CDR3 loop reads CASRVAGVHEQFF. Written as DNA, the CDR3 is TGTGCCAGCAGGGTAGCGGGAGTTCATGAGCAGTTCTTC.

The CDR3 loop is CASSLQGFITYEQYF. The CDR3 bases are TGCGCCAGCAGCTTGCAGGGTTTTATAACCTACGAGCAGTACTTC. This sequence joins TRBV5-1 and TRBJ2-7; maybe TRBD1 (5 bases). Germline V CDR1 and CDR2: SGHRS, YFSETQ. Deletions cut 1 base from V and 2 bases from J, with 13 bases between. CDR3 size: 15 residues.

The table lists this clone with many counts. The rearrangement uses TRBV18 and TRBJ2-1, with 13 bases matching TRBD2. Germline V gene data show CDR1 as KGHSH and CDR2 as LQKENI. Losses at the gene ends were 2 bases for V and 7 bases for J; bases not matched to a gene: 2. The CDR3 loop spans 15 amino acids. CDR3 protein: CASSPGLAGANEQFF. Here the CDR3 DNA reads TGTGCCAGCTCACCAGGACTAGCGGGAGCTAATGAGCAGTTCTTC.